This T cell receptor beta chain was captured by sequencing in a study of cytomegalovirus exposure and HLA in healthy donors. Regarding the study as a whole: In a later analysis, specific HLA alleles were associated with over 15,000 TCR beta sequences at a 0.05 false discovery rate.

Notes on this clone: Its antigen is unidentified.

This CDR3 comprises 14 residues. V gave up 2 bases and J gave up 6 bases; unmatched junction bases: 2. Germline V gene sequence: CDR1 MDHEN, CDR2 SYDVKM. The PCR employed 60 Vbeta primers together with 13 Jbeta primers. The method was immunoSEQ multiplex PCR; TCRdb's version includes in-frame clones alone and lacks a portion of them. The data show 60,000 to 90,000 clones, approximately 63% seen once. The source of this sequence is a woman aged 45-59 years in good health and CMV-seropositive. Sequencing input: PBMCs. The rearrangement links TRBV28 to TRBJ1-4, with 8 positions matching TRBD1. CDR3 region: CASSLAGGYEKLFF. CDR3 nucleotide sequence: TGTGCCAGCAGTTTAGCAGGGGGCTATGAAAAACTGTTTTTT. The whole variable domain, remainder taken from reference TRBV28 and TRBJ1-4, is DVKVTQSSRYLVKRTGEKVFLECVQDMDHENMFWYRQDPGLGLRLIYFSYDVKMKEKGDIPEGYSVSREKKERFSLILESASTNQTSMYLCASSLAGGYEKLFFGSGTQLSVL.